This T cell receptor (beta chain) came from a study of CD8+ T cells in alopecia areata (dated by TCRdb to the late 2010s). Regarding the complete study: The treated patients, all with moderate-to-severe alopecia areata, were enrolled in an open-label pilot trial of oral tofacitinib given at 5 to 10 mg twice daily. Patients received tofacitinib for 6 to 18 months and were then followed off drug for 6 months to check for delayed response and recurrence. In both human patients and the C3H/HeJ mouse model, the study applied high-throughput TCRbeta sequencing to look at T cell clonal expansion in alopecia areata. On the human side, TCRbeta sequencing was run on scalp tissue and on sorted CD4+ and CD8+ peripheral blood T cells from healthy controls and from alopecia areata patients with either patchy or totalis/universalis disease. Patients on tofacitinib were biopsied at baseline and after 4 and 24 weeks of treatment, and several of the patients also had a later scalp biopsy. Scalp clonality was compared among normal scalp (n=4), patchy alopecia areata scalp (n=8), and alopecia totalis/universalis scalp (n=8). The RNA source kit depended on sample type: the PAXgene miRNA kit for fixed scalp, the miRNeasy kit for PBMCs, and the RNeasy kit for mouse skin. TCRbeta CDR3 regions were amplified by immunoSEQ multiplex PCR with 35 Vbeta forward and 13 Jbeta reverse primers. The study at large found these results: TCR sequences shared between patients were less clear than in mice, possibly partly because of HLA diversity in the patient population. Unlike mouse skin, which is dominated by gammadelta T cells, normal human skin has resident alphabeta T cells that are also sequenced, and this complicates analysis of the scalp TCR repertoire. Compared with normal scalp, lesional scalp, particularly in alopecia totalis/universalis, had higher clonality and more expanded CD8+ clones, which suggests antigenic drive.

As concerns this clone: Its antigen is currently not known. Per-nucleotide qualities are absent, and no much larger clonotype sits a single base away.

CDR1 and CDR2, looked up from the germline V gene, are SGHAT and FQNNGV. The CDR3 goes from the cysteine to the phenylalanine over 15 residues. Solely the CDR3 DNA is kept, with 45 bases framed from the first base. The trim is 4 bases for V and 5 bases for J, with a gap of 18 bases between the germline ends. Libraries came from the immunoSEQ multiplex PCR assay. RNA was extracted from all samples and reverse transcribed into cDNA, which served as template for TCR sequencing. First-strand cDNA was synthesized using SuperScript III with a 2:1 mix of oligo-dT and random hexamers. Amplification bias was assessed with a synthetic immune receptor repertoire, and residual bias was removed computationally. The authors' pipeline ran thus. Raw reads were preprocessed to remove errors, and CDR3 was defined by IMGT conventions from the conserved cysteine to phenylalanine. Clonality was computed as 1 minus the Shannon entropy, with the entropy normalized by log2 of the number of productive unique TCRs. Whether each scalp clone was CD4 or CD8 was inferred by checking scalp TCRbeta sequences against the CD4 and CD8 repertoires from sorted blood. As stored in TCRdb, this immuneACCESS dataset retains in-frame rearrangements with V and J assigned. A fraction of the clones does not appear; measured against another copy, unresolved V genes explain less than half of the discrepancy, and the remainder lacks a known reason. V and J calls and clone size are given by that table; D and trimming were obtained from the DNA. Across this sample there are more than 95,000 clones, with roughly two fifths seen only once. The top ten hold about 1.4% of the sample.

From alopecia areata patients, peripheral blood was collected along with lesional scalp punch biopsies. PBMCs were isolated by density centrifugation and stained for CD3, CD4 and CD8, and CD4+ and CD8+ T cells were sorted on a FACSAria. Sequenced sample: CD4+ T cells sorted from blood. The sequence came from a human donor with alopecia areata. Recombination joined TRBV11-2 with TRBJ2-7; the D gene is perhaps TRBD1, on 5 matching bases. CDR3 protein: CASSSLAGPPHEQYF. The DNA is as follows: TGTGCCAGCAGCTCACTGGCAGGGCCTCCCCACGAGCAGTACTTC.